This T cell receptor beta chain was sequenced in a study of T cell changes during pregnancy in multiple sclerosis. The CDR3 runs to 16 residues. The ends were cut back, 0 bases at V and 5 bases at J, with 17 bases in the middle. Clones were read by immunoSEQ multiplex PCR, and TCRdb kept only the in-frame ones, dropping some. The repertoire has around 27,000 clones, roughly 91% of them found once; the top ten carry approximately 0.39%. The chain joins TRBV23-1 to TRBJ2-7, with a possible D match to TRBD1 (5 bases). TRBV23-1 is an ORF for which the function is uncertain. The TCR sequence derives from a female donor with multiple sclerosis, enrolled in a pregnancy study. The source was CD4+ T cells from peripheral blood mononuclear cells, collected after pregnancy. CDR3 protein: CASSQSGQGGGNEQYF. CDR3 DNA: TGCGCCAGCAGTCAATCGGGCCAGGGTGGTGGTAACGAGCAGTACTTC.